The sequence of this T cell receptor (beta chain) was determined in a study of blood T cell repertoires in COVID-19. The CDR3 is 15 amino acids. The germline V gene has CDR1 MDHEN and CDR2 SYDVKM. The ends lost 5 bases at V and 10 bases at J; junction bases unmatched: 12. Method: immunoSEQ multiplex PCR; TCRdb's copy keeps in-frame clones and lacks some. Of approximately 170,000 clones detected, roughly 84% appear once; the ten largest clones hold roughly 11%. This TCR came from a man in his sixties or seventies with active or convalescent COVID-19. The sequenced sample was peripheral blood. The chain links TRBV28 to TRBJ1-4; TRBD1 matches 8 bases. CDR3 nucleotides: TGTGCCAGCAGTCCTACCGGGACAGGTGGCAGAAAACTGTTTTTT. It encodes CASSPTGTGGRKLFF. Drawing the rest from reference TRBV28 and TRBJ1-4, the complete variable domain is DVKVTQSSRYLVKRTGEKVFLECVQDMDHENMFWYRQDPGLGLRLIYFSYDVKMKEKGDIPEGYSVSREKKERFSLILESASTNQTSMYLCASSPTGTGGRKLFFGSGTQLSVL.